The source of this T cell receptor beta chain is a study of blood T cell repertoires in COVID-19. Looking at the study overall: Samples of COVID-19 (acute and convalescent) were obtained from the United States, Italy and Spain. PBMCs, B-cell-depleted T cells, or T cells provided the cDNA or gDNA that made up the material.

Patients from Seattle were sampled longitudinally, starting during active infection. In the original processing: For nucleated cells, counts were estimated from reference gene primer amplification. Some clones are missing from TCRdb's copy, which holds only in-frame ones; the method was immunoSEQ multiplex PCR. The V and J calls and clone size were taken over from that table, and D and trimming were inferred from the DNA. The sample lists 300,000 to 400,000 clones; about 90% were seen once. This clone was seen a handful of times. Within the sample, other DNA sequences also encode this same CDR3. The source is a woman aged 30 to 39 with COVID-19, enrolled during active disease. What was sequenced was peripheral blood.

The CDR3, as DNA: TGTGCCAGCAGCCTATCGTACGAGCAGTACTTC. It encodes CASSLSYEQYF. The V gene is TRBV7-9, the J gene TRBJ2-7, with no clear D. The V end lost 5 bases, the J end lost 4 bases, and 6 bases lay between the germline ends. CDR3 length equals 11 residues. Germline assignment: CDR1 SEHNR and CDR2 FQNEAQ (reference sequence).